The clone carrying this T cell receptor (beta chain) turned up a few times. Source study methods: For nucleated cells, counts were estimated from reference gene primer amplification. Using immunoSEQ multiplex PCR, the repertoire was profiled, and TCRdb retains in-frame clones only, with some absent. V and J calls plus clone size are reproduced from that table; the DNA served to infer D and trimming. The sample includes 150,000 or so clones, around 83% of them seen just once. This sample was taken from a study of blood T cell repertoires in COVID-19. Looking at the study overall: The United States, Italy and Spain were the sources of the acute and convalescent COVID-19 samples. In each case, the material was cDNA or gDNA derived from T cells, B-cell-depleted T cells, or PBMCs.

Sequencing used peripheral blood. The origin of this receptor is a woman aged 45-59 years in a cohort sampled during active or convalescent COVID-19.

CDR3 loop: CASSPQSGFSYEQYF. Written as DNA, the CDR3 is TGTGCCAGCAGCCCCCAAAGCGGCTTCTCCTACGAGCAGTACTTC. The chain employs TRBV9 and TRBJ2-7; D might be TRBD2 (5 bases). The CDR3 is made up of 15 amino acids. Trimming stripped 4 bases from V and 0 bases from J, with 14 bases between. Germline V gene data show CDR1 as SGDLS and CDR2 as YYNGEE.